The T cell receptor (beta chain) described here comes from a study of CD4 T cells in relation to SARS-CoV-2 and coronaviruses. Study-wide background: Convalescent patients were fewer than ten males and a few females; two were Hispanic. The study, taken as a whole, reports: Samples before the pandemic and after infection were not matched within any donor.

Concerning this clone itself: Its antigen is as yet unknown.

TCRdb's table, derived via immunoSEQ multiplex PCR, lists solely in-frame clones and lacks some. The profile shows about 43,000 clones, around 79% of them singletons. Per germline, CDR1 MRHNA and CDR2 SNTAGT. The CDR3 contains 16 residues. Trimming took 0 bases from V and 0 from J, leaving 6 bases between them. The specimen sequenced was naive CD4+ T cells from PBMCs, cultured in vitro. Subset defined: naive CD4+ T cells isolated by negative enrichment. V is TRBV6-4 and J is TRBJ2-6, with D perhaps matching TRBD2 (6 bases). This sequence was found in an adult with COVID-19. The CDR3 protein is CASSDSTSSGANVLTF. The CDR3 coding sequence is TGTGCCAGCAGTGACTCGACTAGCTCTGGGGCCAACGTCCTGACTTTC.